This TCR beta chain was profiled in a study of identical twins. Study conclusions and caveats: Compared with models, monozygotic twins showed more out-of-frame TCR alpha sharing. Out-of-frame alpha sequences shared between twins exhibited an excess of low generation probability.

Unique molecular identifiers were present on the cDNA, and a universal primer site came from template switching. TCRdb independently ran MiXCR on the 5' RACE reads; one entry per CDR3 protein. The sample shows some 500,000 distinct CDR3 sequences, around 15% of them seen only once. This clonotype was counted a single time. Its matching antigen is unknown. CDR3 size: 13 residues. Germline-derived CDR1 and CDR2 are DFQATT and SNEGSKA (reference sequence). Separately, the same data were catalogued under a study of yellow fever vaccine responses in identical twins. This second study notes: A vaccine T cell response that seemed partly convergent and partly personalized was reported in twins.

The chain couples TRBV20-1 to TRBJ2-1, with 8 bases that match TRBD2. The sequence derives from a woman aged 18 to 35 in good health. What was sequenced was CD4+ T cells sorted from blood. CDR3 in DNA: TGCAGAAGTTACGGGGGGGCCAGAAATGAGCAGTTCTTC. This codes for CRSYGGARNEQFF.